This T cell receptor (beta chain) originates from a study of blood T cell repertoires in COVID-19 (TCRdb year 2020). Background on the whole study: Collaborator samples came from the United States, Italy and Spain and covered acute and convalescent phases of COVID-19. Where available, HLA class I and class II types were obtained from metadata supplied by the sample provider rather than from assay-based typing. Nearly every sample came with metadata listing a de-identified subject ID, COVID-19 status, age in years and sex. The dataset comprised deeply sampled blood TCRbeta repertoires from subjects exposed to, actively infected with, or recovered from COVID-19. Samples came from the ongoing ImmuneRACE study (first 160 participants) plus 1,254 subjects from 6 global collaborators. The prospective study material was composed of cDNA or gDNA derived from T cells, B-cell-depleted T cells, or PBMCs. A freely available public database, intended as a resource for researchers studying the immune response to SARS-CoV-2, is where the repertoires were released.

Collaborating institutions collected whole blood in K2EDTA tubes following their own protocols. For TCRbeta analysis, collaborators shipped samples as frozen whole blood, isolated PBMCs, or DNA extracted from either of those sample types. TCRbeta CDR3 regions were amplified from genomic DNA by means of the immunoSEQ Assay, a bias-controlled multiplex PCR. In the authors' own workflow: The number of nucleated cells in each sample was estimated by amplification of reference gene primers within the assay. Sequence reads were collapsed and filtered to measure the absolute abundance of every unique TCRbeta CDR3 rearrangement. For each sample, productive Simpson clonality was calculated as the square root of Simpson's diversity index over productive rearrangements. TCRdb holds this immuneACCESS table with in-frame rearrangements only. Some clones are missing; in checked studies, unresolved V genes explain under half, and the rest has no known cause. V and J calls and clone size are copied from that table; D and trimming were computed from the DNA. This sample is represented by tens of thousands of clones; less than 85% of them were singletons. The ten top clones hold about 7% of the sample.

What the research found in general, with its limitations: The quantity of clinical and demographic metadata differed by source and by participant and was supplied without curation.

A note on this clone: It lacks a known antigen. One base away there is no much larger clone; base qualities are not given.

The CDR3 runs 12 amino acids, cysteine and phenylalanine included. Of the read, only the CDR3 DNA is kept; its 36 bases are in frame from base 1. V gives up 5 bases and J gives up 6 bases, and the segment between their germline ends measures 11 bases. CDR1 is given as MNHNS and CDR2 as SASEGT, both from the germline V gene. The sequence was obtained from a man aged 70-80 years with acute or convalescent COVID-19. The chain couples TRBV6-1 to TRBJ2-7, with TRBD2 perhaps the D gene, on 5 matching bases. Source material: peripheral blood. The CDR3 reads CASSSDWPEQYF. The bases read TGTGCCAGCAGTTCGGACTGGCCCGAGCAGTACTTC.